One sample yielded the 17 T cell receptor beta chains listed below, sequenced in a study of beta chain features in type 1 diabetes. The investigators reverse transcribed all of the isolated RNA, so they sequenced expressed TCRB transcripts. TCRdb's copy holds only in-frame clones and misses some; the assay was immunoSEQ multiplex PCR. The sample carries about 620,000 clones, around 15% recorded once. Input material: naive CD4+ T cells from blood. The receptors here all came from a man between 18 and 29 years old in good health.

This rearrangement joins TRBV9 to TRBJ2-7; 11 nucleotides align to TRBD1. Germline V gene lookup returns CDR1 SGDLS and CDR2 YYNGEE. The length of the CDR3 is 17 residues. V lost 4 bases, J lost 3 bases, and 12 bases stayed unmatched. This CDR3 reads CASSSMGQGEFRYEQYF. As DNA, the CDR3 is TGTGCCAGCAGCTCGATGGGACAGGGGGAATTCCGCTACGAGCAGTACTTC.

The chain combines TRBV30 with TRBJ1-5, with TRBD1 as a possible D gene (5 bases). The V gene lost 1 base and the J gene lost 1 base, with 14 bases spanning the gap. Germline V gene lookup returns CDR1 GTSNPN and CDR2 SVGIG (reference sequence). This CDR3 comprises 16 residues. The DNA for the CDR3 is TGTGCCTGGAGTGGGGTGCAGGGATTGAGCAATCAGCCCCAGCATTTT. Its translation: CAWSGVQGLSNQPQHF.

V usage is TRBV5-4 and J usage is TRBJ2-7; 10 bases line up with TRBD1. CDR3 length: 16 residues. Per germline, CDR1 SGHNT and CDR2 YYREEE (reference sequence). V shed 0 bases and J 5 bases; nucleotides not matched to a gene: 8. This chain's CDR3 is CASSLGGTGESNEQYF. The CDR3 DNA is TGTGCCAGCAGCTTGGGCGGGACAGGGGAATCGAACGAGCAGTACTTC.

The chain is built from TRBV9 and TRBJ2-6, with TRBD1 identical over 8 bases. Looked up from germline, CDR1 is SGDLS and CDR2 is YYNGEE. After removal of 4 bases from V and 0 bases from J, the junction contained 3 bases not matched to a gene. The CDR3 is 16 residues long. This CDR3 is CASSRQGSSGANVLTF. CDR3 DNA sequence: TGTGCCAGCAGCAGACAGGGGAGCTCTGGGGCCAACGTCCTGACTTTC.

This clone occurred a few times. This CDR3 is also generated by other DNA sequences in the sample. The chain carries TRBV5-1 and TRBJ2-7; 11 nucleotides agree with TRBD2. The CDR3 is 15 amino acids. Trimming cost V 1 base and J 1 base; bases outside gene matches: 1. CDR1 is SGHRS, CDR2 YFSETQ, per germline. DNA of the CDR3: TGCGCCAGCAGCTTGATAGCGGGAGGGTCCTACGAGCAGTACTTC. Amino acids: CASSLIAGGSYEQYF.

The J gene is TRBJ1-1, the V gene TRBV7-2; D unresolved. The CDR3 covers 15 residues. Trimming shortened V by 2 bases and J by 10 bases, and 20 bases separated the two germline ends. Germline V lookup: CDR1 SGHTA, CDR2 FQGNSA. The CDR3 sequence is CASSLTSGKGLVAFF. For the CDR3, the DNA is TGTGCCAGCAGCTTAACAAGTGGGAAAGGATTGGTAGCTTTCTTT.

The gene calls are TRBV18 and TRBJ1-2, with D tentatively TRBD1 (5 bases). Trimming removed 3 bases from V and 4 bases from J, with 12 bases in between. Per germline, CDR1 KGHSH and CDR2 LQKENI. There are 14 residues in the CDR3. The CDR3 protein is CASSPGRQPYGYTF. The DNA for the CDR3 is TGTGCCAGCTCACCGGGGCGACAGCCCTATGGCTACACCTTC.

This clone showed up just a few times. The V call is TRBV18, the J call TRBJ2-2; D is ambiguous. The CDR3 runs to 12 residues. V was trimmed by 5 bases and J by 4 bases, leaving 5 bases between them. Germline loops: CDR1 KGHSH, CDR2 LQKENI. CDR3 sequence reads: CASSAFTGELFF. DNA of the CDR3: TGTGCCAGCTCAGCGTTCACCGGGGAGCTGTTTTTT.

Note on this clone: This sample includes further DNA sequences coding for the same CDR3. The chain couples TRBV5-4 to TRBJ2-1, with D possibly being TRBD2 (5 bases). CDR3 size: 15 residues. V was pared by 0 bases and J by 0 bases, with 7 bases between. Germline V gives CDR1 SGHNT, CDR2 YYREEE (reference sequence). The CDR3 is CASSLDSGSYNEQFF. Written as DNA, the CDR3 is TGTGCCAGCAGCTTGGACAGCGGCTCCTACAATGAGCAGTTCTTC. Drawing the rest from reference TRBV5-4 and TRBJ2-1, the complete variable domain is ETGVTQSPTHLIKTRGQQVTLRCSSQSGHNTVSWYQQALGQGPQFIFQYYREEENGRGNFPPRFSGLQFPNYSSELNVNALELDDSALYLCASSLDSGSYNEQFFGPGTRLTVL.

This clone has only a few counts. The chain recombines TRBV4-3 with TRBJ2-3; 13 bases agree with TRBD2. V was clipped by 3 bases and J by 3 bases; unmatched bases: 3. Germline V CDR1 and CDR2: LGHNA, YSLEER. The CDR3 loop spans 16 amino acids. The CDR3 DNA follows: TGCGCCAGCAGCCAGCCGGGACTAGCGGGAACAGATACGCAGTATTTT. Amino acid sequence: CASSQPGLAGTDTQYF.

J is TRBJ2-7 and V is TRBV27; 12 bases line up with TRBD2. Germline V CDR1 and CDR2: MNHEY, SMNVEV (reference sequence). Trimming cost V 3 bases and J 4 bases; bases outside gene matches: 10. The CDR3 has 17 residues. This CDR3 is CASSLASGRAGGYEQYF. CDR3 DNA: TGTGCCAGCAGTTTGGCTAGCGGGAGGGCCGGGGGTTACGAGCAGTACTTC.

This clone was observed a few times. Here the CDR3 DNA reads TGTGCCAGCAGCTTAGCCACTAGCGGGACCTCATCCTACGAGCAGTACTTC. Encoded protein: CASSLATSGTSSYEQYF. The chain employs TRBV11-2 and TRBJ2-7, with 10 bases matching TRBD2. The CDR3 has 17 residues. V shed 1 base and J 1 base; nucleotides not matched to a gene: 7. CDR1 is SGHAT and CDR2 is FQNNGV in the germline V gene.

This clone was counted between two and nine times. The chain combines TRBV29-1 with TRBJ2-2; D remains unclear. This CDR3 comprises 14 residues. V was trimmed by 5 bases and J by 0 bases, leaving 10 bases between them. The germline gives CDR1 SQVTM, CDR2 ANQGSEA. The CDR3 protein is CSVRLESNTGELFF. The CDR3 DNA reads as TGCAGCGTTCGACTGGAATCGAACACCGGGGAGCTGTTTTTT.

The rearrangement uses TRBV11-1 and TRBJ2-7; a weak D match, TRBD1 (6 bases). The CDR3 runs 15 residues. The ends were cut back, 4 bases at V and 3 bases at J, with 16 bases in the middle. Germline CDR1 SGHAT, CDR2 FQDESV (reference sequence). The CDR3: CASSSRQESIYEQYF. In DNA, the CDR3 is TGTGCCAGCAGCTCCCGACAGGAGAGTATCTACGAGCAGTACTTC.

This sequence joins TRBV25-1 and TRBJ1-6, with 9 bases lining up with TRBD1. V trimming: 4 bases; J trimming: 8 bases; junction bases outside the gene matches: 9. Germline V CDR1 and CDR2: MGHDK, SYGVNS. The CDR3 totals 16 residues. The chain's CDR3 is CASSGIQGAPHSPLHF. DNA of the CDR3: TGTGCCAGCAGTGGGATACAGGGGGCGCCGCATTCACCCCTCCACTTT.

The chain joins TRBV15 to TRBJ2-3; D could derive from TRBD1 or TRBD2 (5 bases each). V lost 1 base to trimming and J lost 2 bases, with 19 bases between them. The CDR3 totals 18 residues. Per germline, CDR1 LNHNV and CDR2 YYDKDF (reference sequence). The chain's CDR3 is CATSRALTSGGPTDTQYF. Written as DNA, the CDR3 is TGTGCCACCAGCAGAGCCCTCACCAGTGGGGGTCCCACAGATACGCAGTATTTT.

The V gene is TRBV6-1, the J gene TRBJ2-1; maybe TRBD1 (7 bases). The V gene lost 8 bases and the J gene lost 8 bases, with 22 bases spanning the gap. CDR1 is MNHNS and CDR2 is SASEGT in the germline V gene. The CDR3 sequence is 15 residues long. CDR3 residues: CASRGQAYGGDEQFF. For the CDR3, the DNA is TGTGCCAGCCGAGGACAGGCCTACGGAGGGGATGAGCAGTTCTTC.